The entry that follows covers one TCR beta chain sequence. Study processing details: Filtering differed for immunoSEQ, which gave only junction sequences without quality scores. The method was immunoSEQ multiplex PCR; TCRdb's version includes in-frame clones alone and lacks a portion of them. The V and J calls and clone size are taken from that table; D and trimming were inferred from the DNA. This repertoire shows hundreds of thousands of clones, roughly 79% found once; its top ten account for 12%. CDR1 and CDR2 (germline): ENHRY, SYGVKD. The CDR3 covers 17 residues. J lost 7 bases, V lost 0 bases, and 7 bases had no gene match. These data are taken from a study of shared clonotypes between healthy human individuals.

The TCR originated in a woman in her 40s in good health. Some clones in this sample may be carry-over from other donors' samples. V is TRBV10-3 and J is TRBJ2-7; 15 bases map to TRBD2. What was sequenced was PBMCs. The CDR3 DNA reads TGTGCCATCAGTGAGTCGACCGGGACTAGCGGGAGGTTTGAGCAGTACTTC. Protein: CAISESTGTSGRFEQYF.